Shown below are 5 T cell receptor beta chains from a single sample sequenced in a study of T cell responses to AZD1222 COVID-19 vaccine (dated by TCRdb to 2020 to 2023). The time point label for this specimen denotes: baseline before first vaccination. Library preparation used the immunoSEQ multiplex PCR assay. In its TCRdb copy, this immuneACCESS table keeps in-frame sequences only and misses some clones. Where compared with another copy, unresolved V genes explain less than half of these, and the others have no known cause. This sample gives approximately 100,000 clones in total; more than 70% of them show up just once. The top ten hold around 1.5% of the sample. The sample here was peripheral blood, taken on day 0 of AZD1222 vaccination. The receptors derive from an adult in good health.

V gene TRBV3-1 (or the pseudogene TRBV3-2) combines with J gene TRBJ2-1; TRBD2 matches 10 bases. The length of the CDR3 is 15 residues. V lost 4 bases to trimming and J lost 4 bases; unmatched junction nucleotides: 4. Germline V gene data show CDR1 as LGHDT and CDR2 as YNNKEL (reference sequence). DNA of the CDR3: TGTGCCAGCAGCCTTAGCGGGAGGAGGTACAATGAGCAGTTCTTC. Translation: CASSLSGRRYNEQFF.

The chain employs TRBV18 and TRBJ2-3, with 8 bases identical to TRBD1. Per germline, CDR1 KGHSH and CDR2 LQKENI. The V and J ends lost 4 bases and 0 bases, in that order; junction bases with no gene match: 9. The CDR3 length is 17 residues. The CDR3 is CASSLVWQGASTDTQYF. Here the CDR3 DNA reads TGTGCCAGCTCACTAGTTTGGCAGGGGGCGAGCACAGATACGCAGTATTTT.

This rearrangement joins TRBV6-2 or TRBV6-3 to TRBJ2-1; D remains unclear. CDR1 is MNHEY, CDR2 SVGEGT, per germline. V lost 0 bases, J lost 5 bases, and 5 bases lay in between. The length of the CDR3 is 13 residues. The chain's CDR3 is CASSYSPHNEQFF. The CDR3 DNA reads TGTGCCAGCAGTTACTCGCCCCACAATGAGCAGTTCTTC.

J is TRBJ1-5 and V is TRBV6-2 or TRBV6-3; D is unresolved. The CDR3 runs to 15 residues. Trimming pared 2 bases from V and 1 base from J, leaving 9 bases between. Germline V gene lookup returns CDR1 MNHEY and CDR2 SVGEGT. The CDR3 reads CASSYQEGSNQPQHF. The DNA for the CDR3 is TGTGCCAGCAGTTACCAGGAAGGGAGCAATCAGCCCCAGCATTTT.

V is TRBV11-2 and J is TRBJ2-2, with D hard to call. The V gene lost 5 bases and the J gene lost 7 bases, with 5 bases spanning the gap. Per germline, CDR1 SGHAT and CDR2 FQNNGV. The CDR3 covers 11 residues. The CDR3 DNA reads TGTGCCAGCAGCGCCTACGGGGAGCTGTTTTTT. It translates to CASSAYGELFF.